Below are 22 T cell receptor beta chains sequenced from a single sample in a study of CD8 T cells in Susac syndrome. Reverse transcription of roughly 0.45 to 1 ug RNA was performed with random hexamers. TCRdb re-called the immunoSEQ multiplex PCR reads through MiXCR, storing one row per CDR3 protein. The sample records a few hundred thousand distinct CDR3 sequences, about 94% being singletons. Sequenced: CD8+ T cells from PBMCs. The receptors stem from a human donor with multiple sclerosis.

The V gene is TRBV2, the J gene TRBJ2-7, with 13 nucleotides matching TRBD2. Germline V lookup: CDR1 SNHLY, CDR2 FYNNEI. Unmatched junction bases numbered 5, after V lost 6 bases and J lost 3 bases. The CDR3 consists of 15 residues. CDR3 sequence (DNA): TGTGCCAGCAGCGGCGGGACTAGCGGGATCTACGAGCAGTACTTC. This gives the protein CASSGGTSGIYEQYF.

CDR3 nucleotides: TGTGCCAGCAGCTCCTACAGTGAAGCTTTCTTT. Its protein product is CASSSYSEAFF. The rearrangement links TRBV11-2 to TRBJ1-1; unclear D gene. Trimming took off 4 bases at V and 7 bases at J, with 7 bases between the two ends. The CDR3 loop spans 11 amino acids. Germline V gene sequence: CDR1 SGHAT, CDR2 FQNNGV.

The V and J genes are TRBV29-1 and TRBJ2-3; D is unresolved. Trimming pared 3 bases from V and 0 bases from J, leaving 13 bases between. CDR1 and CDR2 (germline): SQVTM, ANQGSEA. The CDR3 runs 15 residues. The CDR3 nucleotides read TGCAGCGTTGACCTTATCGGCGTAAGCACAGATACGCAGTATTTT. Translation: CSVDLIGVSTDTQYF.

The chain is built from TRBV6-6 and TRBJ2-3; 9 bases line up with TRBD1. The CDR3 spans 16 residues. V shed 2 bases, J shed 1 base, and the junction held 4 bases outside the gene matches. The V gene's germline CDR1 is MNHNY and CDR2 SVGAGI (reference sequence). The CDR3 nucleotides read TGTGCCAGCAGTTACCTGGGGACAGGGCGCACAGATACGCAGTATTTT. Protein sequence: CASSYLGTGRTDTQYF.

The chain joins TRBV5-6 to TRBJ1-5; no clear D. CDR1 and CDR2 from the germline V gene are SGHDT and YYEEEE. This CDR3 comprises 14 residues. With 2 bases removed from V and 0 bases from J, the gap between germline ends came to 6 bases. The CDR3 DNA sequence: TGTGCCAGCAGCTTCCCGTATAGCAATCAGCCCCAGCATTTT. It translates to CASSFPYSNQPQHF.

The J gene is TRBJ1-3, the V gene TRBV20-1; tentative D call: TRBD1 (6 bases). The CDR3 runs to 16 residues. Per germline, CDR1 DFQATT and CDR2 SNEGSKA (reference sequence). V lost 8 bases and J 0 bases, leaving 20 bases between the germline ends. The CDR3 region has the DNA TGCAGTAATGTGGGGGCCCAGCTACACTCTGGAAACACCATATATTTT. Its protein product is CSNVGAQLHSGNTIYF.

The chain combines TRBV29-1 with TRBJ1-2; TRBD1 is a possible D gene (6 bases). There are 11 residues in the CDR3. Looked up from germline, CDR1 is SQVTM and CDR2 is ANQGSEA. V dropped 2 bases and J dropped 6 bases, with 7 bases sitting between them. This CDR3 reads CSVEKGDGYTF. The CDR3 region has the DNA TGCAGCGTTGAAAAGGGGGATGGCTACACCTTC.

The V and J genes are TRBV30 and TRBJ1-1; tentative D call: TRBD1 (5 bases). CDR3 length equals 13 residues. Looked up from germline, CDR1 is GTSNPN and CDR2 is SVGIG (reference sequence). Trimming removed 4 bases at V and 1 base at J, with 10 bases between. This chain's CDR3 is CAWNGGSNTEAFF. In DNA form, the CDR3 reads TGTGCCTGGAACGGGGGATCGAACACTGAAGCTTTCTTT.

This chain connects TRBV9 to TRBJ2-1; D possibly corresponds to TRBD2 (6 bases). The CDR3 covers 13 residues. V lost 2 bases, J lost 5 bases, and 8 bases lay in between. Germline V gene data show CDR1 as SGDLS and CDR2 as YYNGEE. CDR3 coding DNA: TGTGCCAGCAGCGTGACTAGACACAATGAGCAGTTCTTC. Residues: CASSVTRHNEQFF.

The chain is built from TRBV7-9 and TRBJ2-3; TRBD2 matches at 8 bases. Germline V CDR1 and CDR2: SEHNR, FQNEAQ (reference sequence). Trimming cost V 4 bases and J 2 bases; bases outside gene matches: 8. The CDR3 extends over 16 amino acids. The CDR3 coding sequence is TGTGCCAGCAGCTCTTGGAGTAGCGGGGACACAGATACGCAGTATTTT. Translated: CASSSWSSGDTDTQYF.

The chain recombines TRBV27 with TRBJ1-4; D not certain. Germline lookup yields CDR1 MNHEY and CDR2 SMNVEV (reference sequence). The CDR3 is 18 residues long. Trimming shortened V by 4 bases and J by 0 bases, and 18 bases separated the two germline ends. The CDR3, as DNA: TGTGCCAGCAGTTGGTTGAGTGTTACAGCTCCAACTAATGAAAAACTGTTTTTT. Its translation: CASSWLSVTAPTNEKLFF.

V and J are TRBV9 and TRBJ2-1; 9 bases fit TRBD2. The ends lost 0 bases at V and 7 bases at J; junction bases unmatched: 5. Germline V gives CDR1 SGDLS, CDR2 YYNGEE. The CDR3 extends over 15 amino acids. CDR3 residues: CASSVGGGAGNEQFF. CDR3 bases: TGTGCCAGCAGCGTAGGCGGGGGGGCGGGAAATGAGCAGTTCTTC.

The V call is TRBV20-1, the J call TRBJ2-1; 10 nucleotides align to TRBD2. Germline V lookup: CDR1 DFQATT, CDR2 SNEGSKA (reference sequence). There are 16 residues in the CDR3. J lost 6 bases, V lost 0 bases, and 8 bases had no gene match. CDR3 residues: CSAREGSGRASNEQFF. In DNA, the CDR3 is TGCAGTGCTAGAGAGGGGAGCGGGAGGGCCAGCAATGAGCAGTTCTTC.

This chain connects TRBV2 to TRBJ1-1; 7 bases line up with TRBD1. The trim removed 8 bases at V and 0 bases at J, leaving 9 bases unmatched. The CDR3 is made up of 15 amino acids. Germline CDR1 is SNHLY and CDR2 is FYNNEI. CDR3 in DNA: TGTGCCAGCGCGCAGACAGGGTTAATGAACACTGAAGCTTTCTTT. Its translation: CASAQTGLMNTEAFF.

The rearrangement joins TRBV12-3 or TRBV12-4 to TRBJ1-4, with a possible D match to TRBD1 (5 bases). This CDR3 is built from 14 residues. V shed 7 bases and J shed 6 bases, with 15 bases lying between them. The CDR3 coding sequence is TGTGCCAGCACCTTGGGGGGAGATTATGAAAAACTGTTTTTT. Its translation is CASTLGGDYEKLFF.

The rearrangement links TRBV4-2 to TRBJ2-7, with D maybe TRBD2 (6 bases). The CDR3 spans 12 residues. Germline CDR1 reads LGHNA; CDR2 reads YNFKEQ. Trimming shortened V by 8 bases and J by 2 bases, and 10 bases separated the two germline ends. DNA of the CDR3: TGTGCCAGCGGGGGGACCACCTACGAGCAGTACTTC. Translated: CASGGTTYEQYF.

V and J are TRBV29-1 and TRBJ2-1, with 9 bases matching TRBD2. This CDR3 is 21 amino acids long. V lost 3 bases and J lost 0; bases outside the gene matches: 21. Germline loops: CDR1 SQVTM, CDR2 ANQGSEA. CDR3 bases: TGCAGCGTTGAGTTTCTCCTAGGAGCGGGGGGCCTAATGAGCTCCTACAATGAGCAGTTCTTC. This sequence encodes CSVEFLLGAGGLMSSYNEQFF.

The V gene is TRBV7-6, the J gene TRBJ2-7; D is uncertain. The CDR3 is 13 amino acids. V was trimmed by 0 bases and J by 7 bases, leaving 10 bases between them. The germline V gene has CDR1 SGHVS and CDR2 FNYEAQ. CDR3 sequence (DNA): TGTGCCAGCAGCTTAGCCGGTGTAGGGGAGCAGTACTTC. It specifies CASSLAGVGEQYF. The complete variable domain, with remaining parts taken from reference TRBV7-6 and TRBJ2-7, reads GAGVSQSPRYKVTKRGQDVALRCDPISGHVSLYWYRQALGQGPEFLTYFNYEAQQDKSGLPNDRFSAERPEGSISTLTIQRTEQRDSAMYRCASSLAGVGEQYFGPGTRLTVT.

V and J are TRBV9 and TRBJ2-3; D not resolved. Trimming took off 1 base at V and 1 base at J, with 4 bases between the two ends. Germline V gene sequence: CDR1 SGDLS, CDR2 YYNGEE. CDR3 length: 13 amino acids. CDR3 nucleotides: TGTGCCAGCAGCGTACAAGGCACAGATACGCAGTATTTT. This gives the protein CASSVQGTDTQYF. Together with reference TRBV9 and TRBJ2-3, the CDR3 gives the full variable domain: DSGVTQTPKHLITATGQRVTLRCSPRSGDLSVYWYQQSLDQGLQFLIQYYNGEERAKGNILERFSAQQFPDLHSELNLSSLELGDSALYFCASSVQGTDTQYFGPGTRLTVL.

The V gene is TRBV28, the J gene TRBJ2-1; D may be TRBD2 (6 bases). The V and J ends lost 4 bases and 4 bases respectively, with 11 bases between them. The germline V gene encodes CDR1 MDHEN and CDR2 SYDVKM. The CDR3 has 14 residues. DNA for the CDR3: TGTGCCAGCAGTTACTCCGGGACTTACAATGAGCAGTTCTTC. Protein: CASSYSGTYNEQFF.

This chain joins TRBV7-2 and TRBJ2-3; D unclear. CDR1 is SGHTA and CDR2 is FQGNSA in the germline V gene. CDR3 size: 15 residues. Trimming cost V 4 bases and J 2 bases, with 13 bases left between them. In nucleotides, the CDR3 is TGTGCCAGCAGCTCGCTAGAGTTTTACACAGATACGCAGTATTTT. It translates to CASSSLEFYTDTQYF.

The chain joins TRBV23-1 to TRBJ1-5, with 7 bases lining up with TRBD1. TRBV23-1 is an ORF, with its function uncertain. Trimming took 9 bases from V and 0 from J; bases not matched to a gene: 2. This CDR3 is built from 13 residues. CDR3 nucleotide sequence: TGCGCCAGGGGACAGAATAGCAATCAGCCCCAGCATTTT. It specifies CARGQNSNQPQHF.